This T cell receptor (beta chain) was recovered during a study of shared clonotypes between healthy human individuals. Findings and caveats of the study: Rarefaction exposed incomplete sorted-subset sequencing despite large depth. It was observed that around 5% of naive CD4 clonotypes were shared across a handful of donors. Clonotypes not shared had lower generation probabilities than those common to all four donors.

For this clone: The antigen is unknown.

At a deep level, the assay was run. Clones were read by immunoSEQ multiplex PCR, and TCRdb kept only the in-frame ones, dropping some. The table records 2.3 million or so clones, more than 80% of them present only once. This receptor was identified in a man between 18 and 29 years old in good health. Some clones in this sample may be carry-over from other donors' samples. Sequencing input: naive CD4+ T cells from PBMCs. Subset of the sample: CD45RA+ positively selected.

The CDR3 loop reads CASSRALNTGELFF. CDR3 in DNA: TGTGCCAGCAGCAGGGCTTTGAACACCGGGGAGCTGTTTTTT. The V and J genes are TRBV11-3 and TRBJ2-2; D unresolved. The CDR3 loop spans 14 amino acids. V gave up 5 bases and J gave up 1 base, with 8 bases separating them. Per the germline V gene, CDR1 is SGHNT and CDR2 is YENEEA.